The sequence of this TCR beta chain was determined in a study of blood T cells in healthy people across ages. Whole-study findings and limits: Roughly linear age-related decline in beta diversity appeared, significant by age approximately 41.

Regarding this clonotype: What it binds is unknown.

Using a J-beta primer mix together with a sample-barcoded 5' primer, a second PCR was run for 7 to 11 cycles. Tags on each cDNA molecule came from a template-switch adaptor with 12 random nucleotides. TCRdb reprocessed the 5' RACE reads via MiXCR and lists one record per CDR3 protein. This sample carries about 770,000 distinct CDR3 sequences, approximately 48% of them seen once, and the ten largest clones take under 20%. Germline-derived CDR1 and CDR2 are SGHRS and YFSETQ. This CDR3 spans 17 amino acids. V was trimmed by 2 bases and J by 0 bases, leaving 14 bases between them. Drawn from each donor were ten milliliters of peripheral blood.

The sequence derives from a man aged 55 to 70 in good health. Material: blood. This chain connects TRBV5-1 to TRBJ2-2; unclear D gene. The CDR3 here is CASSFSTVTSNTGELFF. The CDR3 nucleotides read TGCGCCAGCAGCTTTAGCACAGTTACTTCGAACACCGGGGAGCTGTTTTTT.